The source of this TCR beta chain is a study of T cell changes during pregnancy in multiple sclerosis. Only one count was recorded for this clone. Only in-frame clones appear in the TCRdb table, and some are missing; sequencing was by immunoSEQ multiplex PCR. The top ten clones hold approximately 2.4% of a sample with tens of thousands of clones, approximately 92% of them seen once. Germline loops: CDR1 MNHEY, CDR2 SMNVEV (reference sequence). The J segment lost 2 bases and the V segment lost 5 bases, leaving 4 bases of the junction unmatched. This CDR3 is built from 14 residues. The genes are TRBV27 and TRBJ2-7, with 9 bases aligning to TRBD1. The TCR comes from a female donor with multiple sclerosis, enrolled in a pregnancy study. The sequences come from peripheral blood, collected before pregnancy. CDR3 nucleotides: TGTGCCAGCAGTAGACAGGGGGGGACCTACGAGCAGTACTTC. It yields the protein CASSRQGGTYEQYF.